This TCR beta chain was sequenced during a study of control samples from healthy donors and cancer patients. The method was immunoSEQ multiplex PCR; TCRdb's version includes in-frame clones alone and lacks a portion of them. The sample includes around 99,000 clones, about 89% of them seen just once. V lost 5 bases and J lost 7; bases outside the gene matches: 12. CDR3 length: 17 residues. From germline, CDR1 is SGHTA and CDR2 FQGNSA. The chain employs TRBV7-2 and TRBJ1-5, with TRBD1 matching 12 bases. The TCR was taken from a woman in her 50s in good health. The specimen was blood. The CDR3 DNA sequence: TGTGCCAGCAGCCCCCCGGGACAGGGGGCTTTCAGGCAGCCCCAGCATTTT. Protein sequence: CASSPPGQGAFRQPQHF. The full variable domain, rest sourced from reference TRBV7-2 and TRBJ1-5, is GAGVSQSPSNKVTEKGKDVELRCDPISGHTALYWYRQSLGQGLEFLIYFQGNSAPDKSGLPSDRFSAERTGGSVSTLTIQRTQQEDSAVYLCASSPPGQGAFRQPQHFGDGTRLSIL.